This T cell receptor beta chain was retrieved from a study of cytomegalovirus exposure and HLA in healthy donors. On this clone itself: Its antigen is unidentified.

Amplification used 60 Vbeta primers and 13 Jbeta primers. Authors' analysis steps: In a later analysis, 60 million to 90 million unique TCR beta chains included roughly 11 million shared by two or more donors. Sequenced by immunoSEQ multiplex PCR; TCRdb stores in-frame clones only, minus some. That table gives V, J and clone size, and the DNA gave D and trimming. The data show 110,000 to 150,000 clones, 65% to 80% seen once. The length of the CDR3 is 14 residues. V dropped 7 bases and J dropped 6; count of bases not matched to a gene: 8. Germline values: CDR1 LNHDA, CDR2 SQIVND (reference sequence). General study results and limits: The sole available immune exposure information was CMV serostatus. Later analysis reportedly placed an Asian-associated ancestry cluster below the roughly 630-donor mean in N-insertions. The classifier reportedly diagnosed cytomegalovirus status with high sensitivity and specificity.

Sequencing input: PBMCs. The V gene is TRBV19, the J gene TRBJ2-2; TRBD1 aligns across 7 bases. The TCR originated in a male donor in good health and CMV-seronegative. CDR3 nucleotide sequence: TGTGCCAGTACCCCAGCAGGGACAGCCGGGGAGCTGTTTTTT. Protein sequence: CASTPAGTAGELFF. The full variable domain, with the rest looked up from reference TRBV19 and TRBJ2-2, is DGGITQSPKYLFRKEGQNVTLSCEQNLNHDAMYWYRQDPGQGLRLIYYSQIVNDFQKGDIAEGYSVSREKKESFPLTVTSAQKNPTAFYLCASTPAGTAGELFFGEGSRLTVL.